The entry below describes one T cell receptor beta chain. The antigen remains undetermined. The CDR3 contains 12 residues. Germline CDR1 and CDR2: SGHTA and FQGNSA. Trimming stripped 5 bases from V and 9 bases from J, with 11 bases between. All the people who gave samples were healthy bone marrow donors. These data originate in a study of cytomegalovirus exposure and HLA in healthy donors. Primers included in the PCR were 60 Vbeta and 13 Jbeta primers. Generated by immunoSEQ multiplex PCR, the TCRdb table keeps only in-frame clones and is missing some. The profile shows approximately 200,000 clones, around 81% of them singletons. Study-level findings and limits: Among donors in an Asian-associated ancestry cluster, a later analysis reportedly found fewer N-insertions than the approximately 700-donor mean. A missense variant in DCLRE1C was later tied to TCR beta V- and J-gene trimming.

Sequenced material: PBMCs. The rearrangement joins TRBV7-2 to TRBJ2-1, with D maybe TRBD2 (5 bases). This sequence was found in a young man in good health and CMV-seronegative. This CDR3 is CASSLGSAEQFF. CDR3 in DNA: TGTGCCAGCAGCCTAGGGAGCGCTGAGCAGTTCTTC.